This passage covers 18 T cell receptor beta chains from one sample sequenced in a study of T-cell reconstitution after alpha-beta-depleted transplantation in children. A TCRbeta library incorporating unique molecular identifiers was prepared. TCRdb re-derived calls from the PCR reads in MiXCR, one entry per CDR3 protein. Of approximately 83,000 distinct CDR3 sequences in the sample, about 8% were seen once. The input for sequencing was PBMCs from the stem cell graft donor, taken from the stem cell graft. These receptors were taken from a human donor who donated a stem cell graft to a child with congenital amegakaryocytic thrombocytopenia.

This chain joins TRBV29-1 and TRBJ2-3; the D is unclear. Looked up from germline, CDR1 is SQVTM and CDR2 is ANQGSEA. This CDR3 has 11 residues. V lost 3 bases, J lost 4 bases, and 5 bases lay in between. CDR3 amino acids: CSVDSADTQYF. DNA of the CDR3: TGCAGCGTTGACTCGGCAGATACGCAGTATTTT.

This clonotype was detected ten times or more. The V gene is TRBV2, the J gene TRBJ2-3; 9 nucleotides agree with TRBD2. Germline lookup yields CDR1 SNHLY and CDR2 FYNNEI. The CDR3 extends over 14 amino acids. Trimming took 4 bases from V and 8 from J; bases not matched to a gene: 7. The CDR3 bases are TGTGCCAGCAGTGCCGCTAGCGGGGAGGTTACGCAGTATTTT. Translated, it gives CASSAASGEVTQYF.

This clonotype showed up many times. The chain recombines TRBV20-1 with TRBJ1-5, with D possibly being TRBD1 (5 bases). Trimming pared 3 bases from V and 10 bases from J, leaving 19 bases between. This CDR3 is 14 amino acids long. Germline CDR1 DFQATT, CDR2 SNEGSKA (reference sequence). CDR3 sequence reads: CSARGGTSINPQHF. In nucleotides, the CDR3 is TGCAGTGCTAGGGGTGGGACCTCAATCAACCCCCAGCATTTT.

This clonotype showed up just a few times. The V gene is TRBV4-1, the J gene TRBJ2-7, with TRBD1 matching 8 bases. Germline lookup yields CDR1 MGHRA and CDR2 YSYEKL. CDR3 size: 16 residues. V lost 0 bases and J lost 2; bases outside the gene matches: 6. The CDR3 protein is CASSQDWQGAPYEQYF. CDR3 coding DNA: TGCGCCAGCAGCCAAGATTGGCAGGGGGCGCCCTACGAGCAGTACTTC.

This clonotype was recorded at least ten times. The V call is TRBV6-5, the J call TRBJ2-1; TRBD2 matches 7 bases. Losses at the gene ends were 7 bases for V and 4 bases for J; bases not matched to a gene: 13. Germline V gene sequence: CDR1 MNHEY, CDR2 SVGAGI. The CDR3 sequence is 16 residues long. The CDR3 DNA reads as TGTGCCAGCACGGGTGACTACGGGGGGAAGTACAATGAGCAGTTCTTC. It encodes CASTGDYGGKYNEQFF.

This clonotype was found many times. The chain couples TRBV20-1 to TRBJ1-1, with D hard to call. The CDR3 totals 19 residues. Germline-derived CDR1 and CDR2 are DFQATT and SNEGSKA (reference sequence). The germline V and J ends were trimmed by 2 bases and 0 bases, with 25 bases remaining between them. The DNA of the CDR3 is TGCAGTGCTAGAAGACTCCCGGGCTTACCCCGGGAAATGAACACTGAAGCTTTCTTT. It specifies CSARRLPGLPREMNTEAFF.

The table lists this clonotype with many counts. V usage is TRBV7-2 and J usage is TRBJ2-2; 9 positions match TRBD2. The trim removed 5 bases at V and 2 bases at J, leaving 6 bases unmatched. Per the germline V gene, CDR1 is SGHTA and CDR2 is FQGNSA. CDR3 length: 16 amino acids. The CDR3 reads CASSLGTSLNTGELFF. The CDR3 DNA reads as TGTGCCAGCAGCCTAGGGACTAGCCTTAACACCGGGGAGCTGTTTTTT.

This clonotype was seen repeatedly, ten times or more. The gene calls are TRBV5-1 and TRBJ2-3; a weak D match, TRBD2 (7 bases). The CDR3 runs 15 residues. Germline V gene sequence: CDR1 SGHRS, CDR2 YFSETQ. The V and J ends lost 5 bases and 4 bases respectively, with 17 bases between them. CDR3 amino acids: CASRSGGGFADTQYF. The CDR3 region has the DNA TGCGCCAGCAGATCGGGCGGGGGCTTCGCAGATACGCAGTATTTT.

The J gene is TRBJ2-3, the V gene TRBV7-1; no firm D call. TRBV7-1 is placed among ORFs of uncertain function. This CDR3 has 15 residues. V gave up 3 bases and J gave up 2 bases, with 12 bases separating them. CDR3 DNA sequence: TGTGCCAGCAGCTCGGTGCCCCTATCCACAGATACGCAGTATTTT. Protein: CASSSVPLSTDTQYF.

In its sample, this clonotype was seen many times. The chain employs TRBV24-1 and TRBJ2-5; no definite D call. This CDR3 is 12 amino acids long. The germline V gene encodes CDR1 KGHDR and CDR2 SFDVKD. V was pared by 4 bases and J by 1 base, with 3 bases between. The CDR3 sequence: CATSEAQETQYF. DNA for the CDR3: TGTGCCACCAGTGAGGCCCAAGAGACCCAGTACTTC.

This clonotype was seen many times. The chain joins TRBV20-1 to TRBJ2-5; possibly TRBD1 for D (5 bases). With 3 bases removed from V and 2 bases from J, the gap between germline ends came to 13 bases. The CDR3 length is 14 residues. Germline V CDR1 and CDR2: DFQATT, SNEGSKA (reference sequence). This chain's CDR3 is CSARGPNQQETQYF. CDR3 bases: TGCAGTGCTAGGGGGCCCAACCAGCAAGAGACCCAGTACTTC.

The table lists this clonotype with many counts. This chain links TRBV7-8 with TRBJ1-5; no clear D. Trimming left V 4 bases short and J 2 bases short, with 18 bases between. The length of the CDR3 is 17 residues. Germline lookup yields CDR1 SGHVS and CDR2 FQNEAQ. The CDR3, as DNA: TGTGCCAGCAGCTCCCCCATGGCAGGCGTCGGCAATCAGCCCCAGCATTTT. It codes for CASSSPMAGVGNQPQHF.

This clonotype was seen many times. The chain joins TRBV30 to TRBJ1-4; D unresolved. Germline CDR1 reads GTSNPN; CDR2 reads SVGIG (reference sequence). The V end lost 2 bases, the J end lost 7 bases, and 11 bases lay between the germline ends. The CDR3 extends over 13 amino acids. CDR3 protein: CAWSNRRFEKLFF. Written as DNA, the CDR3 is TGTGCCTGGAGTAACCGGCGTTTTGAAAAACTGTTTTTT.

This clonotype was observed a handful of times. This chain joins TRBV4-3 and TRBJ1-2; the match to TRBD1 covers 10 bases. The CDR3 extends over 17 amino acids. Germline CDR1 LGHNA, CDR2 YSLEER. Trimming took 0 bases from V and 1 from J; bases not matched to a gene: 5. The CDR3 region is CASSQEPWDRGNYGYTF. The DNA of the CDR3 is TGCGCCAGCAGCCAAGAACCCTGGGACAGGGGTAACTATGGCTACACCTTC.

This clonotype was recorded many times. V usage is TRBV15 and J usage is TRBJ2-2; no definite D call. This CDR3 has 14 amino acids. Germline CDR1 and CDR2: LNHNV and YYDKDF (reference sequence). Trimming cost V 5 bases and J 1 base, with 8 bases left between them. This chain's CDR3 is CATSWRLNTGELFF. The CDR3, as DNA: TGTGCCACCAGCTGGAGACTGAACACCGGGGAGCTGTTTTTT.

A word on this clonotype: A much larger clone is a single base away; this may be a read error. The chain carries TRBV20-1 and TRBJ1-2; 12 bases agree with TRBD1. Germline CDR1 DFQATT, CDR2 SNEGSKA (reference sequence). The CDR3 loop spans 17 amino acids. The CDR3 reads CSALLRDRGPTNCGYTF. In DNA, the CDR3 is TGCAGTGCTCTGCTCCGGGACAGGGGGCCTACTAACTGTGGCTACACCTTC.

This clonotype turned up a few times. The chain recombines TRBV30 with TRBJ1-3; D call uncertain. The CDR3 covers 11 residues. Trimming removed 2 bases from V and 4 bases from J, with 3 bases in between. Per germline, CDR1 GTSNPN and CDR2 SVGIG (reference sequence). DNA of the CDR3: TGTGCCTGGAGTTCCGGAAACACCATATATTTT. It yields the protein CAWSSGNTIYF.

This clonotype was seen repeatedly, ten times or more. The chain carries TRBV20-1 and TRBJ2-2, with D perhaps TRBD1 or TRBD2 (5 bases each). The ends were cut back, 6 bases at V and 7 bases at J, with 18 bases in the middle. This CDR3 has 14 amino acids. The germline gives CDR1 DFQATT, CDR2 SNEGSKA (reference sequence). The DNA for the CDR3 is TGCAGTGCAACCCCGGGGCGGCACGGCGGGGAGCTGTTTTTT. It encodes CSATPGRHGGELFF.